Below, 32 T cell receptor beta chains from the same sample are listed, as sequenced in a study of blood T cell repertoires in COVID-19. Assay used: immunoSEQ multiplex PCR; TCRdb lists only in-frame clones, some missing. The sample includes approximately 89,000 clones, around 80% of them seen just once. The material sequenced was peripheral blood. These receptors were collected from a human donor in a cohort sampled during active COVID-19.

The genes are TRBV5-4 and TRBJ2-3; the match to TRBD2 covers 16 bases. The CDR3 loop spans 19 amino acids. The V gene's germline CDR1 is SGHNT and CDR2 YYREEE (reference sequence). The trim removed 4 bases at V and 3 bases at J, leaving 11 bases unmatched. CDR3 nucleotide sequence: TGTGCCAGCAGCCCCGGCGGGACTAGCGGGAGGGCCTATACAGATACGCAGTATTTT. Its translation is CASSPGGTSGRAYTDTQYF.

In its sample, this clone was seen a few times. The chain recombines TRBV5-4 with TRBJ2-7; 9 bases fit TRBD1. In germline, CDR1 is SGHNT, CDR2 YYREEE (reference sequence). J lost 1 base, V lost 4 bases, and 6 bases had no gene match. There are 15 residues in the CDR3. CDR3 in DNA: TGTGCCAGCAGCCCTCCACAGGGGGCTTCCTACGAGCAGTACTTC. Translation gives CASSPPQGASYEQYF. The full variable domain, completed using reference TRBV5-4 and TRBJ2-7, is ETGVTQSPTHLIKTRGQQVTLRCSSQSGHNTVSWYQQALGQGPQFIFQYYREEENGRGNFPPRFSGLQFPNYSSELNVNALELDDSALYLCASSPPQGASYEQYFGPGTRLTVT.

DNA of the CDR3: TGTGCCAGCAGTTTATCAGCGGGAGGTAATTCCTACGAGCAGTACTTC. Protein product: CASSLSAGGNSYEQYF. The rearrangement uses TRBV28 and TRBJ2-7; 9 bases match TRBD2. CDR1 is MDHEN, CDR2 SYDVKM, per germline. Trimming removed 1 base from V and 1 base from J; junction bases left unmatched: 5. The CDR3 extends over 16 amino acids.

The genes are TRBV5-5 and TRBJ2-7; D is uncertain. V was cut by 5 bases and J by 2 bases, with 5 bases left in between. CDR3 length: 11 amino acids. The germline gives CDR1 SGHKS, CDR2 YYEKEE (reference sequence). Here the CDR3 DNA reads TGTGCCAGCAGTCTTACCTACGAGCAGTACTTC. Residues: CASSLTYEQYF.

The chain employs TRBV4-2 and TRBJ2-1, with TRBD2 matching over 9 bases. CDR3 size: 15 residues. The J segment lost 9 bases and the V segment lost 1 base, leaving 7 bases of the junction unmatched. In germline, CDR1 is LGHNA, CDR2 YNFKEQ. The CDR3 sequence: CASSQGGREGPEQFF. CDR3 in DNA: TGTGCCAGCAGCCAAGGTGGGCGGGAGGGGCCTGAGCAGTTCTTC.

This chain links TRBV6-5 with TRBJ2-7, with D maybe TRBD1 (6 bases). The CDR3 runs 15 residues. Trimming removed 5 bases from V and 2 bases from J, with 16 bases in between. Germline V gene data show CDR1 as MNHEY and CDR2 as SVGAGI. Here the CDR3 DNA reads TGTGCCAGCAGTATGAGGACAGATCTTCCCTACGAGCAGTACTTC. Amino acid sequence: CASSMRTDLPYEQYF.

This clone has more than one count but fewer than ten. This chain connects TRBV3-1 (or the pseudogene TRBV3-2) to TRBJ2-7, with D unclear. Trimming cost V 4 bases and J 0 bases, with 7 bases left between them. CDR1 is LGHDT and CDR2 is YNNKEL in the germline V gene (reference sequence). This CDR3 has 13 amino acids. The CDR3 protein is CASSRRGSYEQYF. DNA of the CDR3: TGTGCCAGCAGCCGTCGCGGCTCCTACGAGCAGTACTTC.

The rearrangement joins TRBV27 to TRBJ2-1; TRBD2 matches at 14 bases. Germline values: CDR1 MNHEY, CDR2 SMNVEV (reference sequence). Trimming cost V 1 base and J 6 bases; bases outside gene matches: 2. This CDR3 has 16 residues. For the CDR3, the DNA is TGTGCCAGCAGTTTATGGGGGACTAGCGGGAGCAATGAGCAGTTCTTC. Its protein product is CASSLWGTSGSNEQFF.

The V call is TRBV4-1, the J call TRBJ2-4; TRBD2 matches at 15 bases. The CDR3 is 19 amino acids. Germline values: CDR1 MGHRA, CDR2 YSYEKL. Unmatched junction bases numbered 6, after V lost 1 base and J lost 2 bases. CDR3 in amino acids: CASSQAGTSGRPPKNIQYF. The CDR3 DNA reads TGCGCCAGCAGCCAAGCAGGGACTAGCGGGAGGCCTCCCAAAAACATTCAGTACTTC.

The chain employs TRBV12-3 or TRBV12-4 and TRBJ2-7; D ambiguous. V was shortened by 2 bases and J by 6 bases, with 11 bases between the two germline ends. This CDR3 has 13 amino acids. CDR3 residues: CASSLLVPPEQYF. CDR3 nucleotides: TGTGCCAGCAGTTTATTAGTACCTCCCGAGCAGTACTTC.

The CDR3 protein is CASSSTSDLSYEQYF. CDR3 nucleotide sequence: TGTGCCAGCAGCTCTACTAGCGATCTATCCTACGAGCAGTACTTC. The chain combines TRBV6-6 with TRBJ2-7; 7 nucleotides match TRBD2. Germline V lookup: CDR1 MNHNY, CDR2 SVGAGI (reference sequence). V lost 6 bases and J lost 1; bases outside the gene matches: 9. The CDR3 has 15 residues.

The chain employs TRBV6-2 or TRBV6-3 and TRBJ1-1; D is undetermined. There are 11 residues in the CDR3. Germline-derived CDR1 and CDR2 are MNHEY and SVGEGT. Trimming stripped 5 bases from V and 3 bases from J, with 4 bases between. CDR3 loop: CASSRDTEAFF. The CDR3 DNA reads TGTGCCAGCAGTCGGGACACTGAAGCTTTCTTT.

In DNA form, the CDR3 reads TGCAGCGCTACTTTTTCACTAGCGGGAGAGGGGGCCCAGTACTTC. Translated: CSATFSLAGEGAQYF. V usage is TRBV29-1 and J usage is TRBJ2-5, with 11 bases matching TRBD2. The CDR3 extends over 15 amino acids. Germline V gene data show CDR1 as SQVTM and CDR2 as ANQGSEA. J gave up 9 bases and V 7 bases, and 16 bases lay outside the gene matches.

The rearrangement links TRBV7-2 to TRBJ1-5, with a tentative D call TRBD1 (5 bases). The CDR3 runs 15 residues. Trimming took 2 bases from V and 4 from J, leaving 12 bases between them. Germline CDR1 is SGHTA and CDR2 is FQGNSA. The CDR3 sequence: CASSLSHGGNQPQHF. The CDR3, as DNA: TGTGCCAGCAGCTTATCCCACGGGGGGAATCAGCCCCAGCATTTT.

The chain is built from TRBV11-2 and TRBJ2-7; 8 bases agree with TRBD1. The CDR3 has 13 residues. Germline V CDR1 and CDR2: SGHAT, FQNNGV. With 4 bases clipped from V and 6 bases from J, the junction kept 5 bases outside the gene matches. CDR3 sequence reads: CASSSTGVTEQYF. The CDR3 nucleotides are TGTGCCAGCAGCTCGACAGGGGTTACCGAGCAGTACTTC. The whole variable domain, filled in from reference TRBV11-2 and TRBJ2-7, reads EAGVAQSPRYKIIEKRQSVAFWCNPISGHATLYWYQQILGQGPKLLIQFQNNGVVDDSQLPKDRFSAERLKGVDSTLKIQPAKLEDSAVYLCASSSTGVTEQYFGPGTRLTVT.

The chain has TRBV5-1 and TRBJ1-4, with D uncertain. V lost 3 bases to trimming and J lost 8 bases, with 17 bases between them. This CDR3 is built from 15 residues. Per germline, CDR1 SGHRS and CDR2 YFSETQ. The CDR3 region is CASSSPRGGKEKLFF. DNA for the CDR3: TGCGCCAGCAGCTCTCCGCGGGGAGGAAAGGAAAAACTGTTTTTT. Combining the CDR3 with reference TRBV5-1 and TRBJ1-4 gives the whole variable domain KAGVTQTPRYLIKTRGQQVTLSCSPISGHRSVSWYQQTPGQGLQFLFEYFSETQRNKGNFPGRFSGRQFSNSRSEMNVSTLELGDSALYLCASSSPRGGKEKLFFGSGTQLSVL.

The J gene is TRBJ2-5, the V gene TRBV11-3, with 10 nucleotides matching TRBD1. The CDR3 consists of 15 residues. V was pared by 4 bases and J by 3 bases, with 5 bases of the junction left unmatched. In germline, CDR1 is SGHNT, CDR2 YENEEA. The DNA for the CDR3 is TGTGCCAGCAGCTCGTGGACAGGGGGGGAAGAGACCCAGTACTTC. Translating it yields CASSSWTGGEETQYF. Full variable domain (rest looked up from reference TRBV11-3 and TRBJ2-5): EAGVVQSPRYKIIEKKQPVAFWCNPISGHNTLYWYLQNLGQGPELLIRYENEEAVDDSQLPKDRFSAERLKGVDSTLKIQPAELGDSAVYLCASSSWTGGEETQYFGPGTRLLVL.

This clone showed up just a few times. V usage is TRBV2 and J usage is TRBJ1-5, with a weak D call TRBD1 (6 bases). This CDR3 is built from 14 residues. CDR1 is SNHLY and CDR2 is FYNNEI in the germline V gene. Trimming removed 9 bases at V and 2 bases at J, with 14 bases between. The CDR3 is CASPWDTGNQPQHF. DNA of the CDR3: TGTGCCAGTCCATGGGACACTGGCAATCAGCCCCAGCATTTT.

This clone was counted once. CDR3 protein: CASSVPGQGTEQFF. CDR3 DNA sequence: TGTGCCAGCAGCGTTCCGGGACAGGGCACTGAGCAGTTCTTC. The chain combines TRBV7-2 with TRBJ2-1, with 9 bases aligning to TRBD1. V lost 5 bases to trimming and J lost 9 bases; unmatched junction nucleotides: 8. This CDR3 is built from 14 residues. The germline V gene encodes CDR1 SGHTA and CDR2 FQGNSA.

The chain recombines TRBV28 with TRBJ1-3; 8 bases line up with TRBD1. The CDR3 is 17 amino acids. V shed 2 bases and J 2 bases; nucleotides not matched to a gene: 8. From germline, CDR1 is MDHEN and CDR2 SYDVKM. Here the CDR3 DNA reads TGTGCCAGCAGTTTAAACACAGGGGGAAAGCCTGGAAACACCATATATTTT. Translation: CASSLNTGGKPGNTIYF.

The rearrangement links TRBV5-1 to TRBJ2-5; maybe TRBD2 (5 bases). V lost 2 bases and J 4 bases, leaving 12 bases between the germline ends. The CDR3 has 14 residues. Germline CDR1 is SGHRS and CDR2 is YFSETQ. The CDR3 reads CASSFQSGGETQYF. The CDR3 bases are TGCGCCAGCAGCTTCCAGAGCGGTGGAGAGACCCAGTACTTC.

This clone was counted between two and nine times. The chain has TRBV2 and TRBJ2-5, with 10 bases that match TRBD2. Germline CDR1 and CDR2: SNHLY and FYNNEI. This CDR3 contains 15 residues. J lost 5 bases, V lost 5 bases, and 8 bases had no gene match. This CDR3 reads CASSQLAGRAETQYF. In DNA form, the CDR3 reads TGTGCCAGCAGTCAACTAGCGGGACGGGCTGAGACCCAGTACTTC.

This clone was observed a single time. The V call is TRBV4-2, the J call TRBJ2-7; perhaps TRBD2 as D (6 bases). This CDR3 is built from 15 residues. With 0 bases removed from V and 2 bases from J, the gap between germline ends came to 11 bases. The germline V gene encodes CDR1 LGHNA and CDR2 YNFKEQ. CDR3 sequence (DNA): TGTGCCAGCAGCCAAGACGCCGGGGGACCCTACGAGCAGTACTTC. Translating gives CASSQDAGGPYEQYF.

The J gene is TRBJ2-2, the V gene TRBV2; unclear D gene. The CDR3 length is 15 residues. Germline-derived CDR1 and CDR2 are SNHLY and FYNNEI. Trimming shortened V by 4 bases and J by 5 bases, and 14 bases separated the two germline ends. CDR3 nucleotide sequence: TGTGCCAGCAGTGGGGCTGGCTATGGGACCGGGGAGCTGTTTTTT. This gives the protein CASSGAGYGTGELFF.

The V call is TRBV27, the J call TRBJ2-2; D perhaps matches TRBD2 (5 bases). Germline CDR1 is MNHEY and CDR2 is SMNVEV (reference sequence). Trimming pared 3 bases from V and 3 bases from J, leaving 8 bases between. The CDR3 contains 14 residues. The CDR3 DNA reads as TGTGCCAGCAGTTTCACGGGGTACACCGGGGAGCTGTTTTTT. Its translation is CASSFTGYTGELFF.

The V and J genes are TRBV7-6 and TRBJ1-6; possibly TRBD1 for D (5 bases). The CDR3 sequence is 13 residues long. CDR1 is SGHVS and CDR2 is FNYEAQ in the germline V gene. The germline V and J ends were trimmed by 6 bases and 6 bases, with 9 bases remaining between them. The DNA of the CDR3 is TGTGCCAGCAGTCAGGGCCTTAATTCACCCCTCCACTTT. This sequence encodes CASSQGLNSPLHF. The full variable domain, in which reference TRBV7-6 and TRBJ1-6 provide the parts outside the CDR3, is GAGVSQSPRYKVTKRGQDVALRCDPISGHVSLYWYRQALGQGPEFLTYFNYEAQQDKSGLPNDRFSAERPEGSISTLTIQRTEQRDSAMYRCASSQGLNSPLHFGNGTRLTVT.

This chain uses TRBV3-1 (or the pseudogene TRBV3-2) with TRBJ1-3, with 7 bases fitting TRBD1. CDR1 is LGHDT and CDR2 is YNNKEL in the germline V gene (reference sequence). J was trimmed by 4 bases and V by 4 bases; bases with no gene match: 10. CDR3 size: 16 residues. The CDR3 loop reads CASSRGIQGNGNTIYF. CDR3 coding DNA: TGTGCCAGCAGCCGAGGGATACAGGGGAACGGAAACACCATATATTTT.

The chain combines TRBV5-1 with TRBJ2-3; maybe TRBD2 (6 bases). The CDR3 is made up of 15 amino acids. Germline loops: CDR1 SGHRS, CDR2 YFSETQ. Trimming left V 0 bases short and J 1 base short, with 9 bases between. CDR3 sequence: CASSLGASGTDTQYF. The CDR3 DNA reads TGCGCCAGCAGCTTGGGAGCTAGCGGCACAGATACGCAGTATTTT.

This clone was seen once. The V and J genes are TRBV7-3 and TRBJ2-1, with TRBD1 matching 9 bases. The CDR3 sequence is 12 residues long. Germline CDR1 SGHTA, CDR2 FQGTGA. J was trimmed by 10 bases and V by 5 bases; bases with no gene match: 3. CDR3 in amino acids: CASSHGQGEQFF. Here the CDR3 DNA reads TGTGCCAGCAGCCACGGACAGGGGGAGCAGTTCTTC.

This clone is a singleton in its sample. The rearrangement uses TRBV7-6 and TRBJ1-1, with 10 bases identical to TRBD1. This CDR3 has 18 residues. The V gene end was trimmed by 0 bases and the J gene end by 3 bases; junction bases not matched to a gene: 10. From germline, CDR1 is SGHVS and CDR2 FNYEAQ. CDR3 in amino acids: CASSLARDRGLKDTEAFF. Here the CDR3 DNA reads TGTGCCAGCAGCTTAGCGCGGGACAGGGGCCTTAAGGACACTGAAGCTTTCTTT.

This chain joins TRBV7-3 and TRBJ1-4, with TRBD1 matching 9 bases. J lost 10 bases, V lost 1 base, and 13 bases had no gene match. This CDR3 is 17 amino acids long. Per germline, CDR1 SGHTA and CDR2 FQGTGA. The CDR3 here is CASSLRPPGQGEGKLFF. The CDR3 bases are TGTGCCAGCAGCTTAAGGCCCCCGGGACAGGGAGAAGGAAAACTGTTTTTT.

The chain couples TRBV5-1 to TRBJ2-7; 8 bases map to TRBD2. CDR1 SGHRS and CDR2 YFSETQ come from the germline V gene. This CDR3 has 15 residues. The trim removed 0 bases at V and 3 bases at J, leaving 5 bases unmatched. CDR3 region: CASSLGSSGSYEQYF. The CDR3 DNA sequence: TGCGCCAGCAGCTTGGGTTCCAGCGGGAGCTACGAGCAGTACTTC.